The 14 T cell receptor beta chains reported below all come from one sample, sequenced in a study of human T cells and chemical hapten exposure. Using its own MiXCR run on the RACE reads, TCRdb lists one record per CDR3 protein. There are 300,000 to 450,000 distinct CDR3 sequences in the sample; approximately 5% occur only once, and under 2.5% lies in the top ten. This sample's time point: patch test 1, 2 weeks after DPC sensitization. As to treatment: therapeutic diphenylcyclopropenone sensitization with weekly scalp DPC. The sample consisted of whole blood, taken in connection with sensitization to the hapten diphenylcyclopropenone (DPC). These receptors came from a woman aged 50 to 65 with alopecia areata. Some clones in this sample may be carry-over from other donors' samples.

J is TRBJ2-1 and V is TRBV6-5; D perhaps matches TRBD1 (7 bases). V gave up 2 bases and J gave up 9 bases, with 14 bases separating them. Germline V lookup: CDR1 MNHEY, CDR2 SVGAGI. This CDR3 is built from 14 residues. CDR3 in amino acids: CASSYKGARGEQFF. In DNA, the CDR3 is TGTGCCAGCAGTTACAAGGGGGCGCGGGGTGAGCAGTTCTTC.

The chain links TRBV5-1 to TRBJ1-1, with D possibly matching TRBD1 (5 bases). Germline V gene lookup returns CDR1 SGHRS and CDR2 YFSETQ. Deletions cut 9 bases from V and 1 base from J, with 13 bases between. This CDR3 region has 13 residues. CDR3 region: CATTGGENTEAFF. The CDR3 region has the DNA TGCGCCACCACTGGGGGAGAGAACACTGAAGCTTTCTTT.

This clonotype has ten or more counts. The chain combines TRBV18 with TRBJ2-5; 10 nucleotides align to TRBD1. With V trimmed by 3 bases and J by 2 bases, 6 bases remained unmatched. This CDR3 has 16 amino acids. From germline, CDR1 is KGHSH and CDR2 LQKENI. DNA of the CDR3: TGTGCCAGCTCACCTACCGGGACAGGGGCGCAAGAGACCCAGTACTTC. It encodes CASSPTGTGAQETQYF.

This clonotype was seen more than once but under ten times. The J gene is TRBJ2-5, the V gene TRBV12-3 or TRBV12-4; 12 bases are a match to TRBD2. Losses at the gene ends were 6 bases for V and 1 base for J; bases not matched to a gene: 3. This CDR3 region has 15 residues. The CDR3 loop is CASSGLAGLQETQYF. CDR3 nucleotide sequence: TGTGCCAGCAGCGGACTAGCGGGACTCCAAGAGACCCAGTACTTC.

The chain carries TRBV20-1 and TRBJ1-2; D gene ambiguous. The V and J ends lost 6 bases and 6 bases respectively, with 14 bases between them. The germline V gene has CDR1 DFQATT and CDR2 SNEGSKA (reference sequence). This CDR3 is built from 12 residues. CDR3 sequence reads: CSALEGSNGYTF. In nucleotides, the CDR3 is TGCAGTGCCCTGGAAGGGTCCAATGGCTACACCTTC.

This clonotype occurred many times. The J gene is TRBJ2-7, the V gene TRBV12-2; the table's TRBD1 call for D was not verified on the DNA. TRBV12-2 is deemed a pseudogene. This CDR3 is 14 amino acids long. The CDR3 nucleotides are TGTGCAAGTCGCTTCCTGATAGGGGGCAACGAGCAGTACTTC. Translated, it gives CASRFLIGGNEQYF.

This clonotype appeared many times. The chain uses TRBV11-2 and TRBJ2-7, with 9 bases that match TRBD2. V gave up 5 bases and J gave up 4 bases; unmatched junction bases: 6. This CDR3 spans 14 amino acids. CDR1 and CDR2 from the germline V gene are SGHAT and FQNNGV. The CDR3 DNA reads TGTGCCAGCAGCCCCGCGGGAGGGCCTTACGAGCAGTACTTC. It specifies CASSPAGGPYEQYF. The full variable domain, in which reference TRBV11-2 and TRBJ2-7 provide the parts outside the CDR3, is EAGVAQSPRYKIIEKRQSVAFWCNPISGHATLYWYQQILGQGPKLLIQFQNNGVVDDSQLPKDRFSAERLKGVDSTLKIQPAKLEDSAVYLCASSPAGGPYEQYFGPGTRLTVT.

This clonotype has a count of ten or more. The genes are TRBV6-5 and TRBJ2-3; D is possibly TRBD1 or TRBD2 (5 bases each). Trimming pared 7 bases from V and 1 base from J, leaving 15 bases between. Germline lookup yields CDR1 MNHEY and CDR2 SVGAGI. There are 15 residues in the CDR3. As DNA, the CDR3 is TGTGCCAGCACTCCAGGGCTCGGGGGCACAGATACGCAGTATTTT. This encodes CASTPGLGGTDTQYF.

The table lists this clonotype with many counts. This chain uses TRBV27 with TRBJ1-1; D is perhaps TRBD1 (5 bases). V was clipped by 4 bases and J by 3 bases, with 9 bases between them. CDR1 and CDR2 from the germline V gene are MNHEY and SMNVEV (reference sequence). This CDR3 has 13 residues. In DNA form, the CDR3 reads TGTGCCAGCAGTTCGGGGCTATACACTGAAGCTTTCTTT. Its protein product is CASSSGLYTEAFF.

This clonotype showed up many times. The chain recombines TRBV3-1 with TRBJ1-1; 11 bases are shared with TRBD1. The CDR3 is 14 amino acids. Germline CDR1 reads LGHDT; CDR2 reads YNNKEL (reference sequence). Trimming cost V 3 bases and J 7 bases; bases outside gene matches: 4. The CDR3 loop reads CASSQDRGPDEAFF. The CDR3 region has the DNA TGTGCCAGCAGCCAGGACAGGGGGCCGGATGAAGCTTTCTTT.

This clonotype turned up a few times. The chain has TRBV5-1 and TRBJ2-7, with D possibly being TRBD1 (7 bases). Germline V gene lookup returns CDR1 SGHRS and CDR2 YFSETQ. The CDR3 has 14 residues. The germline V and J ends were trimmed by 2 bases and 3 bases, with 12 bases remaining between them. The CDR3 loop reads CASSFSRGDYEQYF. The CDR3 DNA reads TGCGCCAGCAGCTTCTCCAGGGGGGACTACGAGCAGTACTTC.

The chain links TRBV3-1 to TRBJ2-7, with no clear D. The germline V gene encodes CDR1 LGHDT and CDR2 YNNKEL (reference sequence). V was shortened by 1 base and J by 3 bases, with 13 bases between the two germline ends. This CDR3 is 15 amino acids long. The CDR3 sequence is CASSQVAGSFYEQYF. The CDR3 nucleotides read TGTGCCAGCAGCCAAGTGGCAGGATCTTTCTACGAGCAGTACTTC.

The chain links TRBV20-1 to TRBJ2-7; D unresolved. Germline V gives CDR1 DFQATT, CDR2 SNEGSKA (reference sequence). The CDR3 is made up of 15 amino acids. V was clipped by 0 bases and J by 3 bases, with 15 bases between them. The CDR3 sequence: CSARDWAGEIYEQYF. As DNA, the CDR3 is TGCAGTGCTAGAGATTGGGCCGGTGAGATCTACGAGCAGTACTTC.

The chain uses TRBV3-1 and TRBJ2-3, with TRBD1 matching 7 bases. Trimming at V came to 3 bases and at J to 2 bases, leaving 5 bases not matched to a gene. Germline-derived CDR1 and CDR2 are LGHDT and YNNKEL (reference sequence). This CDR3 has 15 amino acids. The CDR3, as DNA: TGTGCCAGCAGCCACTTGACAGGGAACACAGATACGCAGTATTTT. As protein: CASSHLTGNTDTQYF.